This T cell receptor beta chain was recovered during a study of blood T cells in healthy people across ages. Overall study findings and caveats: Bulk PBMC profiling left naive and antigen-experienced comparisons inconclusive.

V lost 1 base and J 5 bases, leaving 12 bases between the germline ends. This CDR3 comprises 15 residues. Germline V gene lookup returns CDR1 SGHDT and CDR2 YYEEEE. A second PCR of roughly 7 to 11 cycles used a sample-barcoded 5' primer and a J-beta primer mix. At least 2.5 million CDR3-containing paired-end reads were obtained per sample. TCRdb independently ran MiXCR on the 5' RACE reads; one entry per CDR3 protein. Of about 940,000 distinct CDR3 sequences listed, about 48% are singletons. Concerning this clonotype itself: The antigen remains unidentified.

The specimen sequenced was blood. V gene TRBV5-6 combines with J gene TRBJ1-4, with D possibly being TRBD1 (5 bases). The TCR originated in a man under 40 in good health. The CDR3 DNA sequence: TGTGCCAGCAGCTTGTCCCCAGGGTACAATGAAAAACTGTTTTTT. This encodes CASSLSPGYNEKLFF.